The 16 T cell receptor beta chains listed next were all sequenced from one sample in a study of blood T cell repertoires in COVID-19 (dated by TCRdb to the early 2020s). Library construction relied on the immunoSEQ multiplex PCR assay. TCRdb holds this immuneACCESS table with in-frame rearrangements only. Some clones are missing; in checked studies, unresolved V genes explain under half, and the rest has no known cause. The sample table records about 320,000 clones; over 80% of these occur just once. 5% of the sample is held by the ten biggest clonotypes. The sequenced material came from PBMCs or T cells enriched from blood (not recorded which). The receptor source for this set is a man aged 30 to 39 who had recovered from COVID-19.

This clone was counted only a few times. The rearrangement uses TRBV2 and TRBJ1-5; 7 positions match TRBD1. V lost 1 base to trimming and J lost 5 bases; unmatched junction nucleotides: 2. This CDR3 is built from 14 residues. Germline CDR1 is SNHLY and CDR2 is FYNNEI. The CDR3 DNA sequence: TGTGCCAGCAGTGAAGAGAGGGGGCATCAGCCCCAGCATTTT. Residues: CASSEERGHQPQHF.

This clone has at least ten counts. This chain links TRBV6-5 with TRBJ2-3, with 12 bases lining up with TRBD2. The germline V gene encodes CDR1 MNHEY and CDR2 SVGAGI. The CDR3 is made up of 15 amino acids. V was clipped by 7 bases and J by 0 bases; unmatched bases: 2. CDR3 residues: CASTGLAGSTDTQYF. Here the CDR3 DNA reads TGTGCCAGCACTGGACTAGCGGGGAGCACAGATACGCAGTATTTT.

The CDR3 coding sequence is TGTGCCAGCAGTGAGAGGGGGCCGTACTATGGCTACACCTTC. Protein: CASSERGPYYGYTF. The chain has TRBV25-1 and TRBJ1-2, with TRBD1 matching 7 bases. V dropped 3 bases and J dropped 3; count of bases not matched to a gene: 4. Germline loops: CDR1 MGHDK, CDR2 SYGVNS. The CDR3 is 14 amino acids.

The DNA of the CDR3 is TGTGCCATCAGTACGGGACAGGCGGGGGAAGCTTTCTTT. Translating gives CAISTGQAGEAFF. The chain employs TRBV10-3 and TRBJ1-1, with TRBD1 matching over 8 bases. The CDR3 extends over 13 amino acids. With V trimmed by 5 bases and J by 8 bases, 7 bases remained unmatched. CDR1 ENHRY and CDR2 SYGVKD come from the germline V gene.

This chain connects TRBV25-1 to TRBJ2-7, with 8 positions matching TRBD2. The trim removed 3 bases at V and 7 bases at J, leaving 11 bases unmatched. From germline, CDR1 is MGHDK and CDR2 SYGVNS. CDR3 length: 15 amino acids. CDR3 sequence (DNA): TGTGCCAGCAGTGATGTGGCGGGGGGACCTAGAGAGCAGTACTTC. Residues: CASSDVAGGPREQYF.

The sample holds a few counts of this clone. Other DNA sequences in this specimen translate into the identical CDR3. J is TRBJ2-1 and V is TRBV5-1, with 8 nucleotides matching TRBD1. The V segment lost 0 bases and the J segment 4 bases; nucleotides outside the gene matches: 0. Per germline, CDR1 SGHRS and CDR2 YFSETQ. The length of the CDR3 is 14 residues. The CDR3 coding sequence is TGCGCCAGCAGCTTGGGACAGGGGTACAATGAGCAGTTCTTC. It codes for CASSLGQGYNEQFF.

The chain recombines TRBV5-5 with TRBJ1-5; D is unresolved. CDR1 and CDR2 from the germline V gene are SGHKS and YYEKEE (reference sequence). This CDR3 has 13 residues. V gave up 0 bases and J gave up 5 bases, with 6 bases separating them. The DNA of the CDR3 is TGTGCCAGCAGCTTGGATCCGGATCAGCCCCAGCATTTT. The encoded protein is CASSLDPDQPQHF.

This clone occurred once. V usage is TRBV29-1 and J usage is TRBJ2-5; the D gene is possibly TRBD1 (5 bases). V was cut by 0 bases and J by 5 bases, with 16 bases left in between. The germline CDR1 and CDR2 sequences are SQVTM and ANQGSEA. The CDR3 consists of 15 residues. The CDR3 reads CSVEDQGSRWETQYF. CDR3 sequence (DNA): TGCAGCGTTGAAGATCAGGGTTCGCGGTGGGAGACCCAGTACTTC.

The rearrangement links TRBV7-8 to TRBJ2-2, with 12 bases fitting TRBD2. After removal of 4 bases from V and 2 bases from J, the junction contained 11 bases not matched to a gene. The CDR3 contains 19 residues. From germline, CDR1 is SGHVS and CDR2 FQNEAQ. The CDR3 loop reads CASSSRSRLAGVNTGELFF. The DNA for the CDR3 is TGTGCCAGCAGCTCAAGGTCGCGACTAGCGGGGGTTAACACCGGGGAGCTGTTTTTT.

This clone was found once. The chain combines TRBV5-1 with TRBJ1-4, with 7 bases lining up with TRBD1. Germline trimming cut 6 bases from V and 7 bases from J; bases unmatched to any gene: 6. The CDR3 has 13 amino acids. Per germline, CDR1 SGHRS and CDR2 YFSETQ. The CDR3 nucleotides are TGCGCCAGCAACAGGGGCGACGGTGAAAAACTGTTTTTT. Translation: CASNRGDGEKLFF.

The gene calls are TRBV9 and TRBJ2-1, with 10 bases identical to TRBD2. The germline V gene has CDR1 SGDLS and CDR2 YYNGEE. CDR3 length: 17 residues. J was trimmed by 6 bases and V by 4 bases; bases with no gene match: 13. The CDR3 region is CASSSNRGAGGSNEQFF. CDR3 coding DNA: TGTGCCAGCAGCTCCAATCGCGGAGCGGGGGGGTCCAATGAGCAGTTCTTC. Complete variable domain (other parts from reference TRBV9 and TRBJ2-1): DSGVTQTPKHLITATGQRVTLRCSPRSGDLSVYWYQQSLDQGLQFLIQYYNGEERAKGNILERFSAQQFPDLHSELNLSSLELGDSALYFCASSSNRGAGGSNEQFFGPGTRLTVL.

The chain's CDR3 is CASRSGVGGYNEQFF. In DNA, the CDR3 is TGTGCCAGCAGATCGGGGGTGGGTGGCTACAATGAGCAGTTCTTC. The chain has TRBV6-5 and TRBJ2-1; D perhaps matches TRBD2 (6 bases). Per germline, CDR1 MNHEY and CDR2 SVGAGI. Trimming took 6 bases from V and 3 from J, leaving 15 bases between them. This CDR3 has 15 amino acids.

The chain has TRBV7-7 and TRBJ1-3, with D possibly being TRBD1 (5 bases). This CDR3 spans 19 amino acids. V was trimmed by 1 base and J by 4 bases, leaving 23 bases between them. Germline V gene sequence: CDR1 SSHAT, CDR2 FNYEAQ (reference sequence). The CDR3 region has the DNA TGTGCCAGCAGCTTAGGAGGGGCCCCGGGGCTAAGCGGGGGAAACACCATATATTTT. This gives the protein CASSLGGAPGLSGGNTIYF.

The chain combines TRBV7-9 with TRBJ2-7, with D maybe TRBD2 (6 bases). The CDR3 contains 17 residues. From germline, CDR1 is SEHNR and CDR2 FQNEAQ (reference sequence). The ends were cut back, 0 bases at V and 3 bases at J, with 18 bases in the middle. The CDR3 reads CASSLAGGQVNRYEQYF. CDR3 DNA sequence: TGTGCCAGCAGCTTAGCGGGGGGTCAGGTTAATCGCTACGAGCAGTACTTC. Combining the CDR3 with reference TRBV7-9 and TRBJ2-7 gives the whole variable domain DTGVSQNPRHKITKRGQNVTFRCDPISEHNRLYWYRQTLGQGPEFLTYFQNEAQLEKSRLLSDRFSAERPKGSFSTLEIQRTEQGDSAMYLCASSLAGGQVNRYEQYFGPGTRLTVT.

The chain has TRBV5-8 and TRBJ1-1; no reliable D call. The CDR3 is 13 residues long. In germline, CDR1 is SGHTS, CDR2 YDEGEE. V dropped 7 bases and J dropped 2 bases, with 12 bases sitting between them. The CDR3 protein is CASGSPLNTEAFF. In nucleotides, the CDR3 is TGTGCCAGCGGGAGCCCTCTAAACACTGAAGCTTTCTTT. Complete variable domain (other parts from reference TRBV5-8 and TRBJ1-1): EAGVTQSPTHLIKTRGQQATLRCSPISGHTSVYWYQQALGLGLQFLLWYDEGEERNRGNFPPRFSGRQFPNYSSELNVNALELEDSALYLCASGSPLNTEAFFGQGTRLTVV.

The chain employs TRBV5-1 and TRBJ2-2; 7 nucleotides match TRBD1. The germline gives CDR1 SGHRS, CDR2 YFSETQ. Trimming at V came to 2 bases and at J to 2 bases, leaving 3 bases not matched to a gene. The CDR3 extends over 15 amino acids. The DNA for the CDR3 is TGCGCCAGCAGCTTTTACAGGGGAAACACCGGGGAGCTGTTTTTT. It encodes CASSFYRGNTGELFF.